This TCR beta chain was recovered during a study of blood T cell repertoires in COVID-19. In the study overall: Acute and convalescent COVID-19 specimens originated in the United States, Italy and Spain.

Trimming left V 8 bases short and J 2 bases short, with 8 bases between. Germline V gene sequence: CDR1 KGHSH, CDR2 LQKENI. There are 12 residues in the CDR3. The table came from immunoSEQ multiplex PCR; TCRdb's copy has only in-frame clones and leaves some out. Found here are about 110,000 clones, around 78% of them singletons; the top ten hold around 6.2%. V gene TRBV18 combines with J gene TRBJ2-3; D is possibly TRBD1 (6 bases). The sequence derives from an older man with COVID-19, enrolled during active disease. Material for sequencing was peripheral blood. CDR3 DNA: TGTGCCAGCCGGACAGACACAGATACGCAGTATTTT. Its translation is CASRTDTDTQYF.